This T cell receptor beta chain was identified in a study of graft-versus-host responses after intestinal transplantation. Some clones are missing from TCRdb's copy, which holds only in-frame ones; the method was immunoSEQ multiplex PCR. There are approximately 74,000 clones in the sample; approximately 90% occur only once, and 0.69% lies in the top ten. The CDR3 extends over 13 amino acids. Germline values: CDR1 MNHNS, CDR2 SASEGT. V lost 7 bases to trimming and J lost 0 bases, with 7 bases between them. This clonotype was sampled from a human patient who received an intestinal transplant, so some T cells may come from the graft donor. The chain is built from TRBV6-1 and TRBJ2-1; the D is unclear. The specimen comprised PBMCs, sampled 98 days after intestinal transplantation. This CDR3 is CASINPSYNEQFF. The CDR3 DNA reads as TGTGCCAGCATTAACCCCTCCTACAATGAGCAGTTCTTC.